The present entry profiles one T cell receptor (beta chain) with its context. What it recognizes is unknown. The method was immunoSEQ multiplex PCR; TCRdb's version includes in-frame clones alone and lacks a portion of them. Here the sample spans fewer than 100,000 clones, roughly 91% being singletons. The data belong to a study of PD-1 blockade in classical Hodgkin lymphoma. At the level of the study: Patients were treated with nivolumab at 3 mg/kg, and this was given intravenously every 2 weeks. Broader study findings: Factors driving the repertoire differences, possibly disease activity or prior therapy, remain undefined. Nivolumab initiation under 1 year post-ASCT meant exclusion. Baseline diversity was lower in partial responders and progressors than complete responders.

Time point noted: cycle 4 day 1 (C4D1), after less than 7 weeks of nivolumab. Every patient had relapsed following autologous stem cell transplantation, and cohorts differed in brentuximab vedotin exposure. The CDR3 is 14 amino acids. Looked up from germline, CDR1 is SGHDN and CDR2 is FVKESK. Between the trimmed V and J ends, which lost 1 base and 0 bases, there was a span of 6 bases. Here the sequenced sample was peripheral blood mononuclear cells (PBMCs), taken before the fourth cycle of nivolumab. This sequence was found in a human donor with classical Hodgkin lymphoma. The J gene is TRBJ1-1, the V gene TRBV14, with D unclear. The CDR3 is CASSQAALNTEAFF. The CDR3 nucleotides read TGTGCCAGCAGCCAAGCTGCCTTGAACACTGAAGCTTTCTTT.